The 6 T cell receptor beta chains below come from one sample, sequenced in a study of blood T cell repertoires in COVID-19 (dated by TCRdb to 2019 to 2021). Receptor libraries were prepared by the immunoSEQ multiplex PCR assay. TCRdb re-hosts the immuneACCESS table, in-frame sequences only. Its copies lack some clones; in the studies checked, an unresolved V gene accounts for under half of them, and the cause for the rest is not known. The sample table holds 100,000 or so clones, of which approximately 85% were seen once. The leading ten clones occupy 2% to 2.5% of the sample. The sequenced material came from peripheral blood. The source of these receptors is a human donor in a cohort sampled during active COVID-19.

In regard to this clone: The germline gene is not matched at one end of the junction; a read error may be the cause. The CDR3 protein is CASSQDNTPLHF. As DNA, the CDR3 is TGTGCCAGCAGCCAAGATAATACACCCCTCCACTTT. The chain recombines TRBV3-1 (or the pseudogene TRBV3-2) with TRBJ1-6; D unresolved. CDR3 length equals 12 residues. CDR1 is LGHDT, CDR2 YNNKEL, per germline (reference sequence).

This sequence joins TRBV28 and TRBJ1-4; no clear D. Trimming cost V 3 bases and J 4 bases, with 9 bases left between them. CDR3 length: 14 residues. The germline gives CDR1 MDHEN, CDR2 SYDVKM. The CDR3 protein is CASSFPVNNEKLFF. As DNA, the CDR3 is TGTGCCAGCAGTTTTCCAGTTAATAATGAAAAACTGTTTTTT.

Here the CDR3 reads CATHTYQASYEQYF. The CDR3 DNA is TGTGCCACACACACCTATCAGGCATCCTACGAGCAGTACTTC. The chain recombines TRBV28 with TRBJ2-7; D remains ambiguous. V shed 10 bases and J shed 1 base, with 17 bases lying between them. Germline assignment: CDR1 MDHEN and CDR2 SYDVKM. The CDR3 totals 14 residues.

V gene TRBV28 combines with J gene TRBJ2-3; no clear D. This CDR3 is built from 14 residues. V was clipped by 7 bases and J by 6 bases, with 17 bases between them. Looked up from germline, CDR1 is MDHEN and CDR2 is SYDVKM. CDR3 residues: CASTSVFPGDTQYF. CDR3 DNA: TGTGCCAGCACCTCCGTTTTCCCAGGTGATACGCAGTATTTT.

The CDR3 nucleotides are TGTGCCAGCAGTGGTAGGCAGGTCGAGCAGTACTTC. Protein: CASSGRQVEQYF. The rearrangement links TRBV28 to TRBJ2-7, with D unclear. This CDR3 spans 12 amino acids. Trimming removed 5 bases from V and 6 bases from J, with 11 bases in between. Germline CDR1 reads MDHEN; CDR2 reads SYDVKM.

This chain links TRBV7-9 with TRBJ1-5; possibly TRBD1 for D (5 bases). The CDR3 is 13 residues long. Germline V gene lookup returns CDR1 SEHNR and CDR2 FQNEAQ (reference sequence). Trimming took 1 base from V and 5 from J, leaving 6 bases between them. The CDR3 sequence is CASSLVGDQPQHF. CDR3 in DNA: TGTGCCAGCAGCTTAGTAGGGGATCAGCCCCAGCATTTT.